These 27 T cell receptor beta chains originate from one sample sequenced in a study of T-cell memory formation after mild COVID-19. MiXCR was run by TCRdb on the 5' RACE reads, yielding one entry per CDR3 protein. The table has roughly 180,000 distinct CDR3 sequences, about 9.9% seen once; the top ten hold approximately 3.4%. The sequenced sample was PBMCs or a T cell subset sorted from them (not recorded which). The receptors here all came from a man aged 18 to 35 who had mild COVID-19 (a few samples of this study predate the infection). Cell type and time point are not known.

This clonotype has a handful of counts. CDR3 loop: CASSQSTGVSGYTF. The CDR3 coding sequence is TGTGCCAGCAGCCAATCTACAGGGGTCAGTGGCTACACCTTC. The V and J genes are TRBV4-2 and TRBJ1-2; 7 positions agree with TRBD1. The germline V gene has CDR1 LGHNA and CDR2 YNFKEQ. The CDR3 contains 14 residues. V dropped 2 bases and J dropped 7; count of bases not matched to a gene: 7.

A few counts support this clonotype. The J gene is TRBJ2-2, the V gene TRBV9, with a tentative D call TRBD1 (6 bases). Trimming stripped 2 bases from V and 0 bases from J, with 8 bases between. In germline, CDR1 is SGDLS, CDR2 YYNGEE. CDR3 size: 15 residues. The CDR3 DNA sequence: TGTGCCAGCAGCGTCCGGACAGCGAACACCGGGGAGCTGTTTTTT. It translates to CASSVRTANTGELFF.

This chain joins TRBV5-1 and TRBJ1-1; 10 bases are shared with TRBD1. CDR3 size: 14 residues. V gave up 4 bases and J gave up 7 bases; unmatched junction bases: 7. Germline CDR1 is SGHRS and CDR2 is YFSETQ. For the CDR3, the DNA is TGCGCCAGCAGCCCGTGGGACAGGGGAAGTGAAGCTTTCTTT. Translating it yields CASSPWDRGSEAFF.

This chain's CDR3 is CASSSVLALPTDTQYF. DNA of the CDR3: TGTGCCAGCAGCTCGGTCCTAGCGCTACCCACAGATACGCAGTATTTT. The rearrangement joins TRBV5-4 to TRBJ2-3, with a tentative D call TRBD2 (6 bases). This CDR3 has 16 residues. Germline loops: CDR1 SGHNT, CDR2 YYREEE (reference sequence). Trimming took off 3 bases at V and 2 bases at J, with 16 bases between the two ends.

This sequence joins TRBV7-2 and TRBJ2-3; 10 bases align to TRBD2. The V gene's germline CDR1 is SGHTA and CDR2 FQGNSA. J was trimmed by 4 bases and V by 5 bases; bases with no gene match: 9. The CDR3 spans 16 residues. The CDR3 DNA reads as TGTGCCAGCAGCCTGATGGAGCGGGGGGGCCCAGATACGCAGTATTTT. It encodes CASSLMERGGPDTQYF. Complete variable domain (other parts from reference TRBV7-2 and TRBJ2-3): GAGVSQSPSNKVTEKGKDVELRCDPISGHTALYWYRQSLGQGLEFLIYFQGNSAPDKSGLPSDRFSAERTGGSVSTLTIQRTQQEDSAVYLCASSLMERGGPDTQYFGPGTRLTVL.

The rearrangement joins TRBV7-6 to TRBJ2-7; 7 bases match TRBD1. The trim removed 4 bases at V and 2 bases at J, leaving 5 bases unmatched. This CDR3 comprises 14 residues. The germline V gene encodes CDR1 SGHVS and CDR2 FNYEAQ. The DNA of the CDR3 is TGTGCCAGCAGCTCTACAGGGGTCCCCTACGAGCAGTACTTC. Its translation: CASSSTGVPYEQYF.

The table lists this clonotype with many counts. This sequence joins TRBV6-2 or TRBV6-3 and TRBJ2-1; no clear D gene. Germline V gives CDR1 MNHEY, CDR2 SVGEGT. Trimming shortened V by 5 bases and J by 0 bases, and 14 bases separated the two germline ends. CDR3 length: 16 amino acids. CDR3 protein: CASSPHSRYSYNEQFF. CDR3 DNA: TGTGCCAGCAGTCCACACAGCCGTTACTCCTACAATGAGCAGTTCTTC.

In its sample, this clonotype was seen many times. J is TRBJ1-1 and V is TRBV12-3 or TRBV12-4; no clear D. The ends were cut back, 2 bases at V and 0 bases at J, with 7 bases in the middle. CDR3 size: 14 residues. The DNA of the CDR3 is TGTGCCAGCAGTTTAAGGGAAATGAACACTGAAGCTTTCTTT. Its protein product is CASSLREMNTEAFF.

This clonotype was counted between two and nine times. The chain uses TRBV5-1 and TRBJ2-1; 9 nucleotides agree with TRBD2. Germline CDR1 SGHRS, CDR2 YFSETQ. This CDR3 has 17 amino acids. Losses at the gene ends were 4 bases for V and 4 bases for J; bases not matched to a gene: 12. The CDR3 DNA reads TGCGCCAGCAGCCCCCCAAGCGGGGGGCCGGGGTACAATGAGCAGTTCTTC. It is translated as CASSPPSGGPGYNEQFF.

The CDR3 nucleotides are TGTGCAAGTCGCTTAGTTCCAGGGAAAAACATTCAGTACTTC. Amino acid sequence: CASRLVPGKNIQYF. V and J are TRBV12-2 and TRBJ2-4; TRBD1 reflects the table's D call only, with no check against the DNA. TRBV12-2 corresponds to a pseudogene. The CDR3 runs 14 residues.

The chain uses TRBV7-9 and TRBJ2-3, with D unresolved. Germline-derived CDR1 and CDR2 are SEHNR and FQNEAQ (reference sequence). The CDR3 runs to 14 residues. Deletions cut 6 bases from V and 3 bases from J, with 13 bases between. CDR3 in amino acids: CASRFGPATDTQYF. The DNA for the CDR3 is TGTGCCAGCAGATTTGGACCTGCGACAGATACGCAGTATTTT.

The chain links TRBV15 to TRBJ1-2; D possibly corresponds to TRBD1 (6 bases). Trimming removed 5 bases at V and 8 bases at J, with 27 bases between. Per germline, CDR1 LNHNV and CDR2 YYDKDF (reference sequence). This CDR3 is built from 17 residues. In nucleotides, the CDR3 is TGTGCCACCAGCGCCTTGGCTTTGACAGGTTCAAGTGAGGGCTACACCTTC. Its translation: CATSALALTGSSEGYTF.

V usage is TRBV6-6 and J usage is TRBJ1-6; the D gene is possibly TRBD1 (5 bases). V lost 0 bases to trimming and J lost 4 bases, with 13 bases between them. CDR3 length: 17 amino acids. Germline V gene lookup returns CDR1 MNHNY and CDR2 SVGAGI (reference sequence). CDR3: CASSYSGRGDYNSPLHF. The CDR3 DNA is TGTGCCAGCAGTTACTCGGGGCGAGGGGATTATAATTCACCCCTCCACTTT.

CDR3 in DNA: TGTGCCAGTAGTACGCGAAGGGGGGGCAATCAGCCCCAGCATTTT. Residues: CASSTRRGGNQPQHF. This chain joins TRBV19 and TRBJ1-5, with D possibly TRBD1 on 6 matching bases. V was clipped by 4 bases and J by 2 bases, with 12 bases between them. The CDR3 sequence is 15 residues long. Looked up from germline, CDR1 is LNHDA and CDR2 is SQIVND (reference sequence).

This clonotype came up a few times. The V and J genes are TRBV9 and TRBJ1-4; D ambiguous. Between the trimmed V and J ends, which lost 0 bases and 10 bases, there was a span of 10 bases. Germline CDR1 SGDLS, CDR2 YYNGEE. The CDR3 covers 13 residues. This chain's CDR3 is CASSVGSLGKLFF. In DNA, the CDR3 is TGTGCCAGCAGCGTAGGGAGCCTGGGAAAACTGTTTTTT.

This clonotype was recorded at least ten times. The genes are TRBV7-3 and TRBJ2-2; D ambiguous. Between the trimmed V and J ends, which lost 5 bases and 6 bases, there was a span of 10 bases. The length of the CDR3 is 13 residues. CDR1 and CDR2 (germline): SGHTA, FQGTGA. CDR3 bases: TGTGCCAGCAGCCCATTCTTATCCGGGGAGCTGTTTTTT. Protein sequence: CASSPFLSGELFF.

This clonotype was observed a few times. The chain uses TRBV4-3 and TRBJ2-2, with D unresolved. There are 13 residues in the CDR3. The V end was cut by 0 bases, the J end by 6 bases, with 5 bases between. CDR1 LGHNA and CDR2 YSLEER come from the germline V gene. The DNA of the CDR3 is TGCGCCAGCAGCCAAGAAGGCTCCGGGGAGCTGTTTTTT. Translation: CASSQEGSGELFF.

The table lists this clonotype with a few counts. The gene calls are TRBV24-1 and TRBJ1-5, with 11 bases lining up with TRBD1. The CDR3 has 21 residues. Germline CDR1 and CDR2: KGHDR and SFDVKD. After removal of 9 bases from V and 1 base from J, the junction contained 22 bases not matched to a gene. In nucleotides, the CDR3 is TGTGCCACCTGTCTCGGGTTTGGTAACCGGGACAGGGGGATGAGCAATCAGCCCCAGCATTTT. This codes for CATCLGFGNRDRGMSNQPQHF.

CDR3 amino acids: CSVEDCKGYQPQHF. The CDR3 region has the DNA TGCAGCGTTGAAGATTGTAAGGGGTATCAGCCCCAGCATTTT. This rearrangement joins TRBV29-1 to TRBJ1-5, with D tentatively TRBD1 (5 bases). V was clipped by 0 bases and J by 5 bases, with 11 bases between them. Germline V gene sequence: CDR1 SQVTM, CDR2 ANQGSEA. The CDR3 has 14 residues.

The chain carries TRBV7-2 and TRBJ2-7; D gene uncertain. There are 12 residues in the CDR3. The germline gives CDR1 SGHTA, CDR2 FQGNSA. V was trimmed by 2 bases and J by 3 bases, leaving 5 bases between them. The CDR3: CASSLNGYEQYF. CDR3 sequence (DNA): TGTGCCAGCAGCTTAAACGGCTACGAGCAGTACTTC.

This clonotype has just a few counts. The V call is TRBV5-1, the J call TRBJ2-5, with D tentatively TRBD1 or TRBD2 (5 bases each). The CDR3 length is 13 residues. The germline V and J ends were trimmed by 4 bases and 4 bases, with 11 bases remaining between them. Looked up from germline, CDR1 is SGHRS and CDR2 is YFSETQ. The CDR3: CASSGDDGETQYF. CDR3 nucleotides: TGCGCCAGCAGCGGGGACGACGGAGAGACCCAGTACTTC.

There are a few counts of this clonotype. The chain joins TRBV7-9 to TRBJ1-1; D is ambiguous. Germline V lookup: CDR1 SEHNR, CDR2 FQNEAQ (reference sequence). The germline V and J ends were trimmed by 5 bases and 10 bases, with 20 bases remaining between them. CDR3 size: 14 residues. CDR3 nucleotide sequence: TGTGCCAGCAGCCCCTGGACCGACTGGGAGGGAGCTTTCTTT. This sequence encodes CASSPWTDWEGAFF.

The table lists this clonotype with many counts. This chain connects TRBV11-2 to TRBJ2-7; D is unresolved. This CDR3 region has 10 residues. The germline gives CDR1 SGHAT, CDR2 FQNNGV. The V end lost 8 bases, the J end lost 2 bases, and 4 bases lay between the germline ends. The DNA for the CDR3 is TGTGCCAGCGGGGCCTACGAGCAGTACTTC. Protein product: CASGAYEQYF.

J is TRBJ2-5 and V is TRBV5-1; 9 positions match TRBD1. The V gene end was trimmed by 4 bases and the J gene end by 0 bases; junction bases not matched to a gene: 1. The CDR3 extends over 14 amino acids. Germline CDR1 and CDR2: SGHRS and YFSETQ. CDR3 bases: TGCGCCAGCAGCACAGGGGGCGACCAAGAGACCCAGTACTTC. Translation: CASSTGGDQETQYF.

In its sample, this clonotype was seen many times. The V gene is TRBV4-3, the J gene TRBJ2-7, with D perhaps matching TRBD1 (6 bases). Germline CDR1 is LGHNA and CDR2 is YSLEER. The CDR3 contains 15 residues. V was shortened by 0 bases and J by 3 bases, with 12 bases between the two germline ends. CDR3 DNA sequence: TGCGCCAGCAGCCAAGATAGGCAGGGGCTCTACGAGCAGTACTTC. This encodes CASSQDRQGLYEQYF.

As for this clonotype: A much larger clone lies one base from this, so it may be a read error. The CDR3 DNA reads TGTTCCAGCTCCGAGAGAGGGGATCATCAGCCCCAGCATTTT. Its protein is CSSSERGDHQPQHF. The chain joins TRBV7-8 to TRBJ1-5, with D possibly matching TRBD1 (5 bases). Germline V lookup: CDR1 SGHVS, CDR2 FQNEAQ. This CDR3 has 14 amino acids.

The chain employs TRBV6-5 and TRBJ1-2, with D tentatively TRBD1 (5 bases). Looked up from germline, CDR1 is MNHEY and CDR2 is SVGAGI. V dropped 2 bases and J dropped 2 bases, with 12 bases sitting between them. The CDR3 loop spans 15 amino acids. Written as DNA, the CDR3 is TGTGCCAGCAGTTACGATGCAGGGATGAACTATGGCTACACCTTC. It translates to CASSYDAGMNYGYTF.